The present T cell receptor beta chain was sequenced within a study of OX40 agonist ivuxolimab in advanced cancers. Across the study: Every 2 weeks, patients received ivuxolimab intravenously, dosed at 0.01 to 10 mg/kg. Overall study results and limits: The authors also found low normalized T-cell clonal expansion in some nonresponders. At doses 0.1 to 3.0 mg/kg, CD4+ and CD8+ clones expanded.

The V gene lost 3 bases and the J gene lost 3 bases, with 14 bases spanning the gap. CDR1 is LNHDA, CDR2 SQIVND, per germline (reference sequence). This CDR3 has 15 amino acids. Only in-frame clones appear in the TCRdb table, and some are missing; sequencing was by immunoSEQ multiplex PCR. The table shows about 98,000 clones, with around 88% occurring only once. As to this clone: The antigen is undetermined.

The V gene is TRBV19, the J gene TRBJ1-1, with D tentatively TRBD1 (6 bases). This TCR derives from an adult with an advanced solid tumor such as melanoma, head and neck, liver or kidney cancer. The sequences come from CD4+ or CD8+ T cells sorted from blood, collected in a trial of the OX40 agonist ivuxolimab. The CDR3 spells CASSIRGGAYTEAFF. The CDR3 bases are TGTGCCAGTAGTATTCGAGGGGGGGCCTACACTGAAGCTTTCTTT.